This T cell receptor beta chain was recorded in a study of T cell repertoires in cytomegalovirus infection. CDR3 length: 15 amino acids. V was clipped by 3 bases and J by 6 bases; unmatched bases: 6. Germline values: CDR1 MNHEY, CDR2 SMNVEV (reference sequence). Concerning this clonotype: Its antigen is not known.

TCRdb re-called the reads with MiXCR, one entry per CDR3 protein. The sample contains about 110,000 distinct CDR3 sequences, under 30% of which appear only once. Findings and limits, study-wide: HLA-C-restricted TCR beta clonotypes specific for CMV led the ex vivo response.

The sequencing here drew on CD8+ T cells from cultured PBMCs, taken from culture after CMV antigen stimulation. This chain links TRBV27 with TRBJ1-5, with 9 bases lining up with TRBD1. This clonotype originated in a human donor in good health (CMV status not recorded). Some clones in this sample may be carry-over from other donors' samples. The CDR3 DNA is TGTGCCAGCAGTTTCACAGGGGGCGGATTTCAGCCCCAGCATTTT. As protein: CASSFTGGGFQPQHF.